The 11 T cell receptor beta chains listed next were all sequenced from one sample in a study of blood T cells in healthy people across ages. A second PCR, run for roughly 7 to 11 cycles, used a sample-barcoded 5' primer plus a J-beta primer mix. TCRdb itself ran the 5' RACE reads through MiXCR, one entry per CDR3 protein. The top ten clones hold 15% to 19% of a sample with 550,000 to 650,000 distinct CDR3 sequences, about 30% of them seen once. Source material: blood. These receptors all come from a woman older than 75 in good health.

This clonotype was picked up many times. The chain uses TRBV6-2 or TRBV6-3 and TRBJ1-5; D is unclear. Per germline, CDR1 MNHEY and CDR2 SVGEGT. The length of the CDR3 is 14 residues. Trimming left V 3 bases short and J 4 bases short, with 10 bases between. DNA for the CDR3: TGTGCCAGCAGTTATACGGGGAGAAATCAGCCCCAGCATTTT. Protein product: CASSYTGRNQPQHF.

The chain carries TRBV24-1 and TRBJ2-3, with 9 bases identical to TRBD2. J gave up 2 bases and V 4 bases, and 12 bases lay outside the gene matches. The germline V gene has CDR1 KGHDR and CDR2 SFDVKD. The CDR3 totals 18 residues. The CDR3 region is CATSDRGTSSSYTDTQYF. CDR3 bases: TGTGCCACCAGTGACCGGGGGACTAGCTCTTCCTACACAGATACGCAGTATTTT.

The chain couples TRBV6-1 to TRBJ1-1; the D is unclear. Deletions cut 2 bases from V and 1 base from J, with 5 bases between. This CDR3 has 13 residues. The germline V gene encodes CDR1 MNHNS and CDR2 SASEGT. CDR3 nucleotide sequence: TGTGCCAGCAGTGAAATGGGGAACACTGAAGCTTTCTTT. It is translated as CASSEMGNTEAFF.

The V call is TRBV30, the J call TRBJ2-5, with D unresolved. The DNA end lines up better with TRBJ2-7; the J call may be wrong. There are 12 residues in the CDR3. Germline V CDR1 and CDR2: GTSNPN, SVGIG (reference sequence). CDR3 coding DNA: TGTGCCTGGAGTCCCGGAGACGACGAGCAGTACTTC. Its protein product is CAWSPGDDEQYF.

This clonotype has ten or more counts. CDR3 in DNA: TGCAGCGTTGAAGAGGGCCTTAAAAAAGCCCAGTACTTC. This gives the protein CSVEEGLKKAQYF. The chain couples TRBV29-1 to TRBJ2-5; the D is unclear. The germline V gene encodes CDR1 SQVTM and CDR2 ANQGSEA. CDR3 length: 13 residues. Trimming shortened V by 0 bases and J by 9 bases, and 14 bases separated the two germline ends.

The sample holds many counts of this clonotype. The genes are TRBV20-1 and TRBJ2-3; 9 bases fit TRBD2. V was pared by 7 bases and J by 2 bases, with 13 bases of the junction left unmatched. The V gene's germline CDR1 is DFQATT and CDR2 SNEGSKA (reference sequence). The length of the CDR3 is 16 residues. CDR3 DNA sequence: TGCAGTGTCCCAGGCCGTAGCGGGGGTGTCACAGATACGCAGTATTTT. It translates to CSVPGRSGGVTDTQYF.

This clonotype was observed at least ten times. V and J are TRBV7-2 and TRBJ2-3, with a tentative D call TRBD2 (5 bases). Trimming pared 3 bases from V and 9 bases from J, leaving 7 bases between. The length of the CDR3 is 11 residues. Germline CDR1 and CDR2: SGHTA and FQGNSA. The CDR3 sequence is CASSLDSTQYF. In DNA, the CDR3 is TGTGCCAGCAGCTTGGACTCCACGCAGTATTTT.

Of note for this clonotype: The junction departs from germline at one end; a sequencing error may be responsible. The genes are TRBV5-1 and TRBJ2-7, with D perhaps being TRBD1 or TRBD2 (6 bases each). Germline CDR1 is SGHRS and CDR2 is YFSETQ. The CDR3 spans 15 residues. CDR3 loop: CASSLVGGSSYGQYF. In DNA, the CDR3 is TGCGCCAGCAGCTTGGTCGGGGGCAGCTCCTACGGGCAGTACTTC.

Regarding this clonotype: A much bigger clone sits one base away, suggesting this may be a read error. V is TRBV7-7 and J is TRBJ2-1, with D perhaps TRBD1 (6 bases). The CDR3 consists of 15 residues. Germline V gives CDR1 SSHAT, CDR2 FNYEAQ (reference sequence). In DNA form, the CDR3 reads TGTGCCGGCAGCTTGAACAGGGTTAGAGGTGGTGAGCAGTTCTTC. Its protein is CAGSLNRVRGGEQFF.

This clonotype came up many times. The chain recombines TRBV7-3 with TRBJ1-2; 9 positions match TRBD1. Losses at the gene ends were 5 bases for V and 9 bases for J; bases not matched to a gene: 13. This CDR3 region has 15 residues. From germline, CDR1 is SGHTA and CDR2 FQGTGA. In nucleotides, the CDR3 is TGTGCCAGCAGCGCGACCGGGACAGGGAGGTTAAGCTACACCTTC. Translating it yields CASSATGTGRLSYTF.

The table lists this clonotype with many counts. Possible read error: a much larger clone is one base away. This chain joins TRBV3-1 and TRBJ2-1; maybe TRBD2 (5 bases). The J call is doubtful: the DNA matches TRBJ2-7 better. This CDR3 has 16 residues. The germline CDR1 and CDR2 sequences are LGHDT and YNNKEL (reference sequence). Written as DNA, the CDR3 is TGTGCCAGCAGCCAAGAGCGAGCGGAGTCCTACAATGAGCAGTACTTC. Its translation is CASSQERAESYNEQYF.